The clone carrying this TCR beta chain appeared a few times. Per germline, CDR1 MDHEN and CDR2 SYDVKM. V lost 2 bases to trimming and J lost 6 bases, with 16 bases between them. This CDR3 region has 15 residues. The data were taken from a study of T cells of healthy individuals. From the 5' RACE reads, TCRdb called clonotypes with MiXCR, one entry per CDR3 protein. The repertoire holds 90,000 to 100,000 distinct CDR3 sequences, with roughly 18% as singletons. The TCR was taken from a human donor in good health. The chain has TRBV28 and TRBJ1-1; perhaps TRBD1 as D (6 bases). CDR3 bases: TGTGCCAGCAGTTTAGCTCAGGGGAGCAGGCCTGAAGCTTTCTTT. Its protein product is CASSLAQGSRPEAFF.